One T cell receptor (beta chain) is described in this entry. The sample is drawn from a study of OX40 agonist ivuxolimab in advanced cancers. For the study at large: Patients were infused with ivuxolimab every 2 weeks at 0.01 to 10 mg/kg. The dose-escalation cohort had hepatocellular carcinoma, melanoma, renal cell or head and neck cancer.

Looked up from germline, CDR1 is SQVTM and CDR2 is ANQGSEA. The CDR3 is made up of 15 amino acids. V lost 3 bases to trimming and J lost 3 bases; unmatched junction nucleotides: 8. The protocol was immunoSEQ multiplex PCR, while the TCRdb copy is restricted to in-frame clones and leaves out a portion. This sample has approximately 76,000 clones, with around 94% found just once. The sequencing used CD4+ or CD8+ T cells sorted from blood, collected in a trial of the OX40 agonist ivuxolimab. The sequence came from an adult with an advanced solid tumor such as melanoma, head and neck, liver or kidney cancer. The chain carries TRBV29-1 and TRBJ2-3; 8 bases agree with TRBD2. In nucleotides, the CDR3 is TGCAGCGTTGAGGGGCGGGAGGTGGAAACAGATACGCAGTATTTT. Its protein is CSVEGREVETDTQYF.